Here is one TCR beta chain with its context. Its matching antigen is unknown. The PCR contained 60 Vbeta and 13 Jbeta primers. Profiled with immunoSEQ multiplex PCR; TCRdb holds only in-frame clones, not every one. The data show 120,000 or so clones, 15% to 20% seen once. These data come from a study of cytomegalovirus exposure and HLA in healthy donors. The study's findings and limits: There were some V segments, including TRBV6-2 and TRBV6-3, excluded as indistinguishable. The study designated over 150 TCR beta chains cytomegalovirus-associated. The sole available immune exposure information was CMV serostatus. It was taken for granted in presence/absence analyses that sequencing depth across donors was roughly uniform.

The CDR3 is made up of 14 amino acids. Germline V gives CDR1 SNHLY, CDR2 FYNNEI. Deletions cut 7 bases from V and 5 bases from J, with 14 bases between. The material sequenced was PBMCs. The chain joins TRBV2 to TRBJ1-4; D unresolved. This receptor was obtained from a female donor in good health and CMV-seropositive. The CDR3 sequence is CASILARANEKLFF. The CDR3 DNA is TGTGCCAGCATCCTGGCGAGGGCCAATGAAAAACTGTTTTTT.